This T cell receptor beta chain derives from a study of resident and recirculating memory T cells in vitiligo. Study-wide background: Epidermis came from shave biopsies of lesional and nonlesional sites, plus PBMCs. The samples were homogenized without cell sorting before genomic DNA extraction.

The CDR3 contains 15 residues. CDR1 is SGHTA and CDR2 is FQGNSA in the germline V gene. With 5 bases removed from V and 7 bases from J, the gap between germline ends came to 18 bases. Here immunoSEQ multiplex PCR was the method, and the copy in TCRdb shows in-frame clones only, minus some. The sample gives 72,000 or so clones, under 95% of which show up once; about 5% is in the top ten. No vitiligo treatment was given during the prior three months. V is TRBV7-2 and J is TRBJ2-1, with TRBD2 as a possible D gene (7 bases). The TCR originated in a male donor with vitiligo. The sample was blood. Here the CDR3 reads CASSPAGGAGNEQFF. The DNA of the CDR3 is TGTGCCAGCAGCCCGGCTGGGGGGGCCGGGAATGAGCAGTTCTTC. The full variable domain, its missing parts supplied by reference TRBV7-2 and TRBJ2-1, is GAGVSQSPSNKVTEKGKDVELRCDPISGHTALYWYRQSLGQGLEFLIYFQGNSAPDKSGLPSDRFSAERTGGSVSTLTIQRTQQEDSAVYLCASSPAGGAGNEQFFGPGTRLTVL.